A single sample gave rise to the 15 T cell receptor beta chains below, sequenced in a study of spatial heterogeneity in lung cancer. Time point denoted: sample taken at primary tumor resection. TCRdb analysed the 5' RACE reads with MiXCR anew, one entry per CDR3 protein. The data hold approximately 92,000 distinct CDR3 sequences, with approximately 12% observed a single time. The sample consisted of PBMCs, taken at surgery. Source of these receptors: a male donor with early-stage non-small cell lung cancer.

This clonotype was seen at least ten times. This chain connects TRBV6-5 to TRBJ2-7, with D possibly being TRBD1 (5 bases). The germline V gene has CDR1 MNHEY and CDR2 SVGAGI. Trimming removed 5 bases from V and 4 bases from J, with 15 bases in between. The CDR3 length is 14 residues. The CDR3: CASSTEFGAYEQYF. The CDR3 bases are TGTGCCAGCAGTACCGAATTTGGGGCTTACGAGCAGTACTTC.

The chain recombines TRBV5-1 with TRBJ2-5; 7 nucleotides match TRBD1. The CDR3 sequence is 13 residues long. Germline CDR1 is SGHRS and CDR2 is YFSETQ. J gave up 4 bases and V 4 bases, and 4 bases lay outside the gene matches. The CDR3 region is CASSRGRAETQYF. CDR3 sequence (DNA): TGCGCCAGCAGCAGGGGGCGAGCAGAGACCCAGTACTTC.

This chain's CDR3 is CSVRSLDSTDTQYF. The CDR3 DNA reads TGCAGTGTCAGATCGTTGGACAGCACAGATACGCAGTATTTT. This chain links TRBV20-1 with TRBJ2-3; no definite D call. The germline V gene encodes CDR1 DFQATT and CDR2 SNEGSKA (reference sequence). V dropped 7 bases and J dropped 0 bases, with 14 bases sitting between them. The length of the CDR3 is 14 residues.

The CDR3 sequence is CASSFRQGPGGEQYF. Written as DNA, the CDR3 is TGCGCCAGCAGCTTCCGGCAGGGGCCAGGGGGCGAGCAGTACTTC. The rearrangement uses TRBV5-1 and TRBJ2-7, with 7 positions matching TRBD1. Trimming cost V 2 bases and J 6 bases; bases outside gene matches: 11. Germline CDR1 SGHRS, CDR2 YFSETQ. The CDR3 loop spans 15 amino acids.

This chain uses TRBV5-4 with TRBJ2-3; 10 bases are shared with TRBD2. This CDR3 comprises 18 residues. J gave up 0 bases and V 0 bases, and 7 bases lay outside the gene matches. Germline loops: CDR1 SGHNT, CDR2 YYREEE (reference sequence). Written as DNA, the CDR3 is TGTGCCAGCAGCTTGGACATCTGGACTAGCGGAAGCACAGATACGCAGTATTTT. This translates into CASSLDIWTSGSTDTQYF.

This clonotype appeared many times. The chain links TRBV6-5 to TRBJ2-2, with D hard to call. The CDR3 runs 13 residues. Between the trimmed V and J ends, which lost 2 bases and 5 bases, there was a span of 6 bases. CDR1 and CDR2 (germline): MNHEY, SVGAGI. Here the CDR3 reads CASSYGFTGELFF. In DNA, the CDR3 is TGTGCCAGCAGTTACGGATTTACCGGGGAGCTGTTTTTT.

A few counts support this clonotype. The chain couples TRBV4-3 to TRBJ1-1; 8 nucleotides line up with TRBD1. The CDR3 loop spans 16 amino acids. V dropped 0 bases and J dropped 4; count of bases not matched to a gene: 7. Germline assignment: CDR1 LGHNA and CDR2 YSLEER. The DNA of the CDR3 is TGCGCCAGCAGCCAAGACAACAGGGGGGCAAGCACTGAAGCTTTCTTT. Protein sequence: CASSQDNRGASTEAFF.

This clonotype was seen just once. This may come from a read error, since a much larger clone is one base off. The genes are TRBV2 and TRBJ1-4; the D gene is possibly TRBD1 (5 bases). Germline V gene data show CDR1 as SNHLY and CDR2 as FYNNEI. The CDR3 is 16 residues long. The CDR3 protein is CVSNYGVRGRNEKLFF. In DNA, the CDR3 is TGTGTCAGCAACTACGGGGTGAGGGGACGGAATGAAAAACTGTTTTTT.

This clonotype has a handful of counts. The V call is TRBV4-3, the J call TRBJ2-5; D is perhaps TRBD1 (5 bases). The CDR3 extends over 13 amino acids. Per germline, CDR1 LGHNA and CDR2 YSLEER. V gave up 1 base and J gave up 4 bases, with 7 bases separating them. The CDR3 loop is CASSQVQGETQYF. The CDR3 region has the DNA TGCGCCAGCAGCCAAGTGCAGGGAGAGACCCAGTACTTC.

The rearrangement links TRBV5-1 to TRBJ2-5; no definite D call. V was cut by 4 bases and J by 5 bases, with 9 bases left in between. Germline CDR1 reads SGHRS; CDR2 reads YFSETQ. CDR3 length: 12 residues. CDR3 loop: CASSGNGETQYF. CDR3 nucleotides: TGCGCCAGCAGCGGTAATGGGGAGACCCAGTACTTC.

CDR3 bases: TGTGCCAGCACTACGGGCCAACAAGAGACCCAGTACTTC. This translates into CASTTGQQETQYF. This chain connects TRBV2 to TRBJ2-5; no clear D. The germline CDR1 and CDR2 sequences are SNHLY and FYNNEI. This CDR3 has 13 residues. Trimming removed 7 bases at V and 2 bases at J, with 11 bases between.

This clonotype was found many times. This chain links TRBV24-1 with TRBJ2-2; D gene unclear. Deletions cut 0 bases from V and 6 bases from J, with 4 bases between. Germline values: CDR1 KGHDR, CDR2 SFDVKD. The CDR3 is 13 residues long. The CDR3 nucleotides are TGTGCCACCAGTGATTTGCGGGCCGGGGAGCTGTTTTTT. Encoded protein: CATSDLRAGELFF.

The chain joins TRBV11-2 to TRBJ2-7; 13 nucleotides align to TRBD2. V lost 5 bases, J lost 3 bases, and 4 bases stayed unmatched. Per the germline V gene, CDR1 is SGHAT and CDR2 is FQNNGV. This CDR3 has 15 amino acids. CDR3 amino acids: CASSPGTSGNYEQYF. The CDR3 nucleotides are TGTGCCAGCAGCCCCGGGACTAGCGGGAACTACGAGCAGTACTTC.

The chain combines TRBV4-1 with TRBJ2-5; D remains unclear. Trimming pared 1 base from V and 2 bases from J, leaving 8 bases between. Germline lookup yields CDR1 MGHRA and CDR2 YSYEKL. This CDR3 region has 14 residues. In nucleotides, the CDR3 is TGCGCCAGCAGCCAAGGACCGCAACAAGAGACCCAGTACTTC. Its protein is CASSQGPQQETQYF.

The chain combines TRBV13 with TRBJ2-3; a weak D match, TRBD1 (5 bases). Germline V gives CDR1 PRHDT, CDR2 FYEKMQ (reference sequence). CDR3 length: 16 residues. V was trimmed by 5 bases and J by 2 bases, leaving 17 bases between them. The CDR3 DNA sequence: TGTGCCAGCAGCCCCCAGAGACAGCCATTCACAGATACGCAGTATTTT. Its protein product is CASSPQRQPFTDTQYF.